The 5 T cell receptor beta chains below were found in one sample sequenced in a study of human T cells and chemical hapten exposure. Sample time point: healthy volunteer bleed at 6 weeks. RNA extraction used unfractionated whole blood as the source of total RNA. TCRdb called the RACE reads again in MiXCR, with one record for every CDR3 protein. The sample has more than 75,000 distinct CDR3 sequences, over 8.5% seen once. The sequenced sample was whole blood. These receptor sequences come from a male donor in good health. Some clones in this sample may be carry-over from other donors' samples.

Ten or more counts support this clonotype. The rearrangement links TRBV9 to TRBJ2-1, with D perhaps TRBD1 (5 bases). V was cut by 4 bases and J by 6 bases, with 17 bases left in between. CDR3 length equals 15 residues. Germline V gives CDR1 SGDLS, CDR2 YYNGEE. This CDR3 reads CASSPGITRFNEQFF. Here the CDR3 DNA reads TGTGCCAGCAGCCCAGGGATTACAAGGTTCAATGAGCAGTTCTTC.

This clonotype has only a few counts. The chain has TRBV12-3 or TRBV12-4 and TRBJ2-1; TRBD2 matches at 7 bases. The V and J ends lost 2 bases and 0 bases, in that order; junction bases with no gene match: 7. The CDR3 consists of 17 residues. The DNA of the CDR3 is TGTGCCAGCAGTTTAACGGCGGGAGACGGCTCCTACAATGAGCAGTTCTTC. Amino acid sequence: CASSLTAGDGSYNEQFF.

The rearrangement joins TRBV12-3 or TRBV12-4 to TRBJ2-6; 8 bases are a match to TRBD2. Unmatched junction bases numbered 0, after V lost 0 bases and J lost 2 bases. The CDR3 runs to 16 residues. The CDR3 loop is CASSLARGAGANVLTF. CDR3 DNA: TGTGCCAGCAGTTTAGCGCGGGGGGCTGGGGCCAACGTCCTGACTTTC.

This clonotype was detected many times. V usage is TRBV7-9 and J usage is TRBJ1-4; 7 bases are a match to TRBD1. The germline V gene has CDR1 SEHNR and CDR2 FQNEAQ (reference sequence). The V gene end was trimmed by 3 bases and the J gene end by 8 bases; junction bases not matched to a gene: 15. This CDR3 comprises 17 residues. CDR3 in DNA: TGTGCCAGCAGCTTCCCCTTAGACAGGGCCGGACGAGAAAAACTGTTTTTT. Its protein product is CASSFPLDRAGREKLFF.

The table lists this clonotype with many counts. This rearrangement joins TRBV5-1 to TRBJ1-4; D perhaps matches TRBD1 (5 bases). The CDR3 loop spans 14 amino acids. Germline-derived CDR1 and CDR2 are SGHRS and YFSETQ. V lost 1 base to trimming and J lost 7 bases, with 11 bases between them. CDR3 amino acids: CASSLQGTGEKLFF. CDR3 DNA: TGCGCCAGCAGCTTGCAGGGAACCGGTGAAAAACTGTTTTTT.